This TCR beta chain was documented in a study of technical replicates of blood from several donors. The length of the CDR3 is 14 residues. V shed 7 bases and J 4 bases; nucleotides not matched to a gene: 4. From germline, CDR1 is SNHLY and CDR2 FYNNEI. Produced via immunoSEQ multiplex PCR; TCRdb's table is partial and in-frame only. The sample contains around 100,000 clones, 95% to 97% of which appear only once. The J gene is TRBJ2-4, the V gene TRBV2; 10 bases map to TRBD1. What was sequenced was T cells isolated from PBMCs. This sequence originates from a human donor in good health. CDR3 sequence: CASNQDRGKNIQYF. CDR3 sequence (DNA): TGTGCCAGCAACCAGGACAGGGGGAAAAACATTCAGTACTTC.